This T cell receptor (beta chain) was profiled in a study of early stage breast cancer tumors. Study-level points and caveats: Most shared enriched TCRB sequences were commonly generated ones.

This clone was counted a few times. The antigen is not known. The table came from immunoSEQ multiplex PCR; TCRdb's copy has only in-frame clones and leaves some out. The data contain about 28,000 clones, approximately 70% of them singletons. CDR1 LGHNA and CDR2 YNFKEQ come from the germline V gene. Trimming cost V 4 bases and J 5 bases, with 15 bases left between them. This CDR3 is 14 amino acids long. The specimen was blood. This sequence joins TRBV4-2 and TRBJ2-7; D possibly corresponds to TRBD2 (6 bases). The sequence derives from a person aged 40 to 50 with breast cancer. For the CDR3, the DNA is TGTGCCAGCAGCCCTGGGACTGGTCCCAACGAGCAGTACTTC. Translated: CASSPGTGPNEQYF.